This TCR beta chain was sequenced during a study of CD8 T cells in ankylosing spondylitis. Findings of the study overall: A TCR beta motif of about eight highly homologous variants appeared characteristic of ankylosing spondylitis blood. Disease-linked clones bore a CD8+ phenotype and were relatively rare in peripheral blood. The clones that were linked to disease were reported to be significantly enriched in matched synovial fluid samples from ankylosing spondylitis patients. Earlier reports found some motif variants in synovial fluid and blood in reactive arthritis.

Molecular-barcoded quantitative 5'-RACE produced these TCR beta libraries. In TCRdb, the 5' RACE reads were re-called with MiXCR into one record per CDR3 protein. The data contain around 430,000 distinct CDR3 sequences, about 15% of them seen just once; the ten biggest clones take up approximately 1%. In its sample, this clonotype was seen a few times. Its antigen remains unidentified. The CDR3 is 14 residues long. V lost 3 bases to trimming and J lost 5 bases, with 12 bases between them. Germline assignment: CDR1 MGHDK and CDR2 SYGVNS. The clonotype originates from a male donor with ankylosing spondylitis. Sequencing was performed on blood, either unsorted or a sorted T cell fraction (not recorded which). This chain joins TRBV25-1 and TRBJ2-3; no definite D call. The CDR3 spells CASSEARQVDTQYF. The CDR3 DNA is TGTGCCAGCAGTGAGGCGCGGCAGGTAGATACGCAGTATTTT.